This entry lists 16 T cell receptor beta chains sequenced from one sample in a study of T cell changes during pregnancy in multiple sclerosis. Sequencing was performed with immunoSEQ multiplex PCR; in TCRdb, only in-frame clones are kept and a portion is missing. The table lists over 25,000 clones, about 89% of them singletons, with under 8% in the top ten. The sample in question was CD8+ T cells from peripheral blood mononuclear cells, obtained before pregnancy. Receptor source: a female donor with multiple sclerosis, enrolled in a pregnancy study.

The chain's CDR3 is CASSLLTGGTNERAGELFF. The CDR3 DNA is TGTGCCAGCAGCCTACTTACCGGCGGGACTAATGAACGAGCCGGGGAGCTGTTTTTT. The J gene is TRBJ2-2, the V gene TRBV7-3; TRBD2 matches 7 bases. Losses at the gene ends were 5 bases for V and 6 bases for J; bases not matched to a gene: 21. Germline CDR1 is SGHTA and CDR2 is FQGTGA. CDR3 length: 19 amino acids.

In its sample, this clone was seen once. The CDR3: CASSKEAPDRRYNQPQHF. The CDR3 region has the DNA TGTGCCAGCAGCAAAGAGGCTCCGGACAGGCGTTACAATCAGCCCCAGCATTTT. This chain uses TRBV21-1 with TRBJ1-5; the table's TRBD1 call for D was not verified on the DNA. TRBV21-1 is labeled a pseudogene. The CDR3 contains 18 residues.

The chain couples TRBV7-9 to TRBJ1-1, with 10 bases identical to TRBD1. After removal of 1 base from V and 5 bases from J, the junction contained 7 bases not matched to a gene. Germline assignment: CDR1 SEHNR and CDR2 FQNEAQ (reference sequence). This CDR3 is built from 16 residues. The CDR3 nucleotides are TGTGCCAGCAGCTTAGGTCGGGACAGGGGTAGGACTGAAGCTTTCTTT. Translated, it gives CASSLGRDRGRTEAFF.

CDR3 sequence (DNA): TGTGCCAGCGCCGAGCGGGGTTCTGGGGCCAACGTCCTGACTTTC. The encoded protein is CASAERGSGANVLTF. The genes are TRBV6-1 and TRBJ2-6; TRBD2 agrees at 7 bases. Germline values: CDR1 MNHNS, CDR2 SASEGT. With 8 bases clipped from V and 1 base from J, the junction kept 5 bases outside the gene matches. The length of the CDR3 is 15 residues.

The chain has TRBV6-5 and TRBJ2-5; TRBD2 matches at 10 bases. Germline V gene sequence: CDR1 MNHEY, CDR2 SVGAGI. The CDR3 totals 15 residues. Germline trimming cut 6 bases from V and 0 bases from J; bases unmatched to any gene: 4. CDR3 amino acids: CASSLLAGYQETQYF. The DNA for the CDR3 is TGTGCCAGCAGCCTACTAGCGGGGTACCAAGAGACCCAGTACTTC.

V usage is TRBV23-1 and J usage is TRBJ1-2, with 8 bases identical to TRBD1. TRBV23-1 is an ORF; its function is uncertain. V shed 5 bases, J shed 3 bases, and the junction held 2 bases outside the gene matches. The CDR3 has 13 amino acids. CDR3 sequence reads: CASSLDRDYGYTF. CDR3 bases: TGCGCCAGCAGTTTGGACAGGGACTATGGCTACACCTTC.

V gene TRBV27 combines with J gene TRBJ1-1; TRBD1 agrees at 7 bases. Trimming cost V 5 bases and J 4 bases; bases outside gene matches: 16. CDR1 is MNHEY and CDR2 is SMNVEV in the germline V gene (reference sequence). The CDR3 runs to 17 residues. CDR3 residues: CASSPRTGGLDSTEAFF. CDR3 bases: TGTGCCAGCAGTCCGCGGACAGGTGGTCTCGATAGCACTGAAGCTTTCTTT.

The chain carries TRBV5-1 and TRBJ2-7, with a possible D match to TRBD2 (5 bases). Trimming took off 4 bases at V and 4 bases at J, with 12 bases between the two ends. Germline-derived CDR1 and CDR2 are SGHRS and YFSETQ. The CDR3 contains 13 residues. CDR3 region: CASSHPGEYEQYF. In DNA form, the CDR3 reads TGCGCCAGCAGCCACCCCGGGGAATACGAGCAGTACTTC.

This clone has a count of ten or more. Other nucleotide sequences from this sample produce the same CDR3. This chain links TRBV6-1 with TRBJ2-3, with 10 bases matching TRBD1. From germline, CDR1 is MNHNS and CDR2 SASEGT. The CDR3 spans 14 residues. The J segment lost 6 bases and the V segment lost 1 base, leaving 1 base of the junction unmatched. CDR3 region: CASSEGQGADTQYF. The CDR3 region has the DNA TGTGCCAGCAGTGAAGGACAGGGGGCGGATACGCAGTATTTT.

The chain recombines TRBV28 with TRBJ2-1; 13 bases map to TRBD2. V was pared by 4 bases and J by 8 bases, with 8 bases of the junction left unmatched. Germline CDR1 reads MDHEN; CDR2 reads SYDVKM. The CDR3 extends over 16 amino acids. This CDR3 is CASSWRLAGGSDEQFF. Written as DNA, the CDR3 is TGTGCCAGCAGTTGGAGACTAGCGGGGGGCAGCGATGAGCAGTTCTTC.

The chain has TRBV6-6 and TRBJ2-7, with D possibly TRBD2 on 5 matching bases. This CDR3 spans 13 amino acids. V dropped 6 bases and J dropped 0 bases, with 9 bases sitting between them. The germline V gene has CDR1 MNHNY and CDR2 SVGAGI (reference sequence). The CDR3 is CASRRESSYEQYF. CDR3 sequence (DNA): TGTGCCAGCAGGAGGGAATCCTCCTACGAGCAGTACTTC.

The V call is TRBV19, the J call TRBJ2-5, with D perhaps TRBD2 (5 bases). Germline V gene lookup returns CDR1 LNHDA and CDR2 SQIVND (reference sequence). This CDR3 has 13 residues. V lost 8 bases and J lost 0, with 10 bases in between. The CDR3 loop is CASGFGNQETQYF. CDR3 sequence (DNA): TGTGCCAGTGGGTTCGGGAACCAAGAGACCCAGTACTTC.

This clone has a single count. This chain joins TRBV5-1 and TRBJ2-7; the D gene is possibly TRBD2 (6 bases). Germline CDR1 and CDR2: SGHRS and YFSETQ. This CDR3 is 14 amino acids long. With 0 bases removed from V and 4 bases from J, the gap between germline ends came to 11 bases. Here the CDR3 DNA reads TGCGCCAGCAGCTTGGCTGCTGGGAGGTACGAGCAGTACTTC. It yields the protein CASSLAAGRYEQYF.

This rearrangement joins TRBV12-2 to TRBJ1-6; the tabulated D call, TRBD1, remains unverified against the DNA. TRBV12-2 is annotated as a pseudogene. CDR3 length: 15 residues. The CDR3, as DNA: TGTGCAAGTCGCTTAGCCTGGCAGATTAATTCACCCCTCCACTTT. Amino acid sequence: CASRLAWQINSPLHF.

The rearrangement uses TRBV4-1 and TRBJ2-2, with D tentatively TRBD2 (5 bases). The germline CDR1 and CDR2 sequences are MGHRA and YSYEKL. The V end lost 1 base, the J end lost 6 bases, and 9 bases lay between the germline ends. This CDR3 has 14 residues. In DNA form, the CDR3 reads TGCGCCAGCAGCCAAGTCATGGGAGCCGGGGAGCTGTTTTTT. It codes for CASSQVMGAGELFF.

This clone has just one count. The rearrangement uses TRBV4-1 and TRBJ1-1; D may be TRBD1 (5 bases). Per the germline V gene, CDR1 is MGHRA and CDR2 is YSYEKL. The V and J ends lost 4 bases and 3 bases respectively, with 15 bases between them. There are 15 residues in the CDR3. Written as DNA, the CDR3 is TGCGCCAGCAGCCCCCTTAGGGGTTTGGACACTGAAGCTTTCTTT. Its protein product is CASSPLRGLDTEAFF.